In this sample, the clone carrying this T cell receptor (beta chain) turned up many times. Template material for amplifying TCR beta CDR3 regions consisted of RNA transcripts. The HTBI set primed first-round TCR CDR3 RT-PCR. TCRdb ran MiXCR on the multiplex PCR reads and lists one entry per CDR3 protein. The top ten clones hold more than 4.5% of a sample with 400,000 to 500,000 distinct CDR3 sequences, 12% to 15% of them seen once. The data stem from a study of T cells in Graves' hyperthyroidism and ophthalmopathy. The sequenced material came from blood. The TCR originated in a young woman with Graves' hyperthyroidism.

The DNA of the CDR3 is TGTGCCAGCAGTGTCGCGAGCACTGGGGCCAACGTCCTGACTTTC. Protein: CASSVASTGANVLTF. This rearrangement joins TRBV6-1 to TRBJ2-6; D uncertain. CDR3 length: 15 residues. The germline V gene encodes CDR1 MNHNS and CDR2 SASEGT. V was cut by 4 bases and J by 2 bases, with 9 bases left in between.